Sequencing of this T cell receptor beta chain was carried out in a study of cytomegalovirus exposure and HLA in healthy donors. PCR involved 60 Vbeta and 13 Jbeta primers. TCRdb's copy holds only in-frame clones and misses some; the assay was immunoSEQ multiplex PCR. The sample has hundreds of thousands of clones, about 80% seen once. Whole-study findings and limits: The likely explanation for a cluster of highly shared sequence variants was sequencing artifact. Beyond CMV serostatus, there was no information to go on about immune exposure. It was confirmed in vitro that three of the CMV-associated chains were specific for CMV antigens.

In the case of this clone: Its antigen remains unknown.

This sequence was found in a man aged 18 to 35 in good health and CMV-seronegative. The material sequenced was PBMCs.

The CDR3 region is CASIRWTEGVTEAFF. The CDR3 DNA reads as TGTGCCAGCATCCGTTGGACAGAGGGCGTCACTGAAGCTTTCTTT. J is TRBJ1-1 and V is TRBV5-5, with D perhaps TRBD1 (6 bases). CDR3 size: 15 residues. Trimming took off 6 bases at V and 4 bases at J, with 19 bases between the two ends. Germline loops: CDR1 SGHKS, CDR2 YYEKEE (reference sequence).